This entry concerns a single T cell receptor (beta chain). The specificity of this receptor is unknown. No base qualities exist here, and no much larger clone lies one base off it. Relative to germline, V is 10 bases shorter and J is 2 bases shorter, with 14 bases between their ends. According to the germline V gene, CDR1 reads MDHEN and CDR2 reads SYDVKM. The CDR3 sequence holds 13 residues, the cysteine and phenylalanine included. CDR3 DNA is the only sequence kept; it has 39 bases, read in frame from the first base. Collaborating institutions collected whole blood in K2EDTA tubes following their own protocols. Collaborator samples were shipped for TCRbeta analysis as frozen whole blood, isolated PBMCs, or DNA extracted from either sample type. This sample is part of a study of blood T cell repertoires in COVID-19 (TCRdb year 2020). Context from the whole study: Samples from collaborators originated in the United States, Italy and Spain and spanned both the acute and convalescent phases of COVID-19. The prospective study material was composed of cDNA or gDNA derived from T cells, B-cell-depleted T cells, or PBMCs. The dataset comprised deeply sampled blood TCRbeta repertoires from subjects exposed to, actively infected with, or recovered from COVID-19. A freely available public database, intended as a resource for researchers studying the immune response to SARS-CoV-2, is where the repertoires were released. Samples came from the ongoing ImmuneRACE study (first 160 participants) plus 1,254 subjects from 6 global collaborators. Nearly every sample came with metadata listing a de-identified subject ID, COVID-19 status, age in years and sex. HLA class I and class II types, where available, came from metadata supplied by the sample provider rather than from assay-based typing. Points the paper makes about the study in general: Clinical and demographic metadata were provided uncurated, with the amount varying by source and participant.

TCRbeta CDR3 regions were amplified from genomic DNA using the immunoSEQ Assay, a bias-controlled multiplex PCR. The study's processing was this. Nucleated cell counts per sample were estimated from amplification of reference gene primers within the assay. To quantify the absolute abundance of each unique TCRbeta CDR3 rearrangement, sequence reads were collapsed and filtered. For each sample, productive Simpson clonality was calculated as the square root of Simpson's diversity index over productive rearrangements. Held by TCRdb, this immuneACCESS table contains in-frame sequences only and omits some clones. Under half of the omission traces to an unresolved V gene where checked; the cause of the rest is unknown. From that table come the V and J calls and clone size; the DNA was used to work out D and trimming. In this sample the table shows about 270,000 clones, approximately 83% of which occur a single time. The top ten clonotypes cover around 10% of the sample.

The receptor comes from a woman in her sixties or seventies with acute or convalescent COVID-19. Sequenced input: peripheral blood. The chain links TRBV28 with TRBJ1-2, and the D gene may be TRBD1, 6 bases matching. The CDR3 region has the sequence CATLTGSNYGYTF. The DNA reads TGTGCCACCTTAACAGGGTCGAACTATGGCTACACCTTC.